This T cell receptor beta chain was sequenced during a study of CD8+ T cells in alopecia areata. Extraction of RNA preceded its reverse transcription into cDNA, which served as the sequencing template. The method was immunoSEQ multiplex PCR; TCRdb's version includes in-frame clones alone and lacks a portion of them. The sample comprises 200,000 or so clones, 58% of which are singletons, and 5% to 6% rests with the top ten. Documented treatment: oral pan-JAK inhibitor, 5-10 mg twice daily. V was pared by 4 bases and J by 4 bases, with 8 bases between. This CDR3 has 12 amino acids. CDR1 SGHRS and CDR2 YFSETQ come from the germline V gene.

This chain joins TRBV5-1 and TRBJ2-5; D is ambiguous. The sequence derives from a human donor with alopecia areata. The sample was CD4+ T cells sorted from blood, taken at week 24, from a patient treated with tofacitinib. The CDR3 nucleotides are TGCGCCAGCAGCGCCACGGTAGAGACCCAGTACTTC. Its translation is CASSATVETQYF.